The present T cell receptor (beta chain) was sequenced within a study of T cell responses to AZD1222 COVID-19 vaccine. The count of this clone is one. Its specificity is unknown. TCRdb's copy holds only in-frame clones and misses some; the assay was immunoSEQ multiplex PCR. The table records approximately 120,000 clones, 75% to 85% of them present only once. Study-wide results and limits: Scientists sampled the repertoires only once the peak T cell response had passed.

The CDR3 sequence is 17 residues long. The receptor's source is an adult who received the AZD1222 COVID-19 vaccine. V and J are TRBV21-1 and TRBJ2-4; TRBD2 reflects the table's D call only, with no check against the DNA. TRBV21-1 is noted as a pseudogene. Sequenced here: peripheral blood, sampled 28 days after the second AZD1222 dose. CDR3 bases: TGTGCCAGCAGCGCTAGACTAGCGGGGGAAGCCAAAAACATTCAGTACTTC. Translated: CASSARLAGEAKNIQYF.